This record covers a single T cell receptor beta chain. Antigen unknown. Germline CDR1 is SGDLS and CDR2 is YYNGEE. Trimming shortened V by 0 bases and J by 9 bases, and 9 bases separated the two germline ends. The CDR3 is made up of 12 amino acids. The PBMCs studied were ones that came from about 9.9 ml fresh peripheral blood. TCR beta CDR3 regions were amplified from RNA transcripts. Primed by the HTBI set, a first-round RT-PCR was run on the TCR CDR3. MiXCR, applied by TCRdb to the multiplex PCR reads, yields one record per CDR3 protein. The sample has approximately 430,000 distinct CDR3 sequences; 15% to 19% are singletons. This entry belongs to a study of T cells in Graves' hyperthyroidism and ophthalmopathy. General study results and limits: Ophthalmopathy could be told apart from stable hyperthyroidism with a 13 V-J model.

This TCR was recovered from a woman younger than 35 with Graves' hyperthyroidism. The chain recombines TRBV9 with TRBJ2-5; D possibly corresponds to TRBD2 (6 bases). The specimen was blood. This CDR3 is CASSVDGGAQYF. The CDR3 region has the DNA TGTGCCAGCAGCGTAGATGGAGGGGCCCAGTACTTC.